The following is a T cell receptor beta chain sequence with its context. Its matching antigen is unknown. The sample originates from a study of T-cell memory formation after mild COVID-19. Findings of the study overall: There were some responding clones in pre-infection memory, which suggested that cross-reactive memory had joined.

In TCRdb, the 5' RACE reads were re-called with MiXCR into one record per CDR3 protein. Of some 490,000 distinct CDR3 sequences listed, about 20% are singletons. The CDR3 runs to 15 residues. V lost 5 bases and J 3 bases, leaving 13 bases between the germline ends. V and J are TRBV12-3 or TRBV12-4 and TRBJ1-4; D gene ambiguous. The receptor comes from an adult woman who had mild COVID-19 (a few samples of this study predate the infection). Cell type and time point are not known. Source material: PBMCs or a T cell subset sorted from them (not recorded which). The CDR3 DNA is TGTGCCAGCAGTCTCCGCCCCGGGTCTAATGAAAAACTGTTTTTT. Translation: CASSLRPGSNEKLFF.